The 14 T cell receptor beta chains in this list originate from one sample, sequenced in a study of T cells in Graves' hyperthyroidism and ophthalmopathy. The CDR3 regions of TCR beta were amplified from RNA transcripts. First-round RT-PCR of the TCR CDR3 relied on the HTBI primer set. TCRdb itself ran the multiplex PCR reads through MiXCR, one entry per CDR3 protein. This table has hundreds of thousands of distinct CDR3 sequences, around 15% appearing once. Source material: blood. The receptors were gathered from a woman aged 18-30 years with Graves' hyperthyroidism.

This clonotype was seen a handful of times. CDR3 amino acids: CASSGKSGRESLTGELFF. In DNA form, the CDR3 reads TGTGCCAGCAGCGGAAAGAGCGGGAGGGAGTCTCTCACCGGGGAGCTGTTTTTT. The chain recombines TRBV9 with TRBJ2-2; 10 bases align to TRBD2. Germline V gives CDR1 SGDLS, CDR2 YYNGEE. This CDR3 is built from 18 residues. With V trimmed by 3 bases and J by 4 bases, 12 bases remained unmatched.

This clonotype showed up many times. This chain uses TRBV11-2 with TRBJ2-1; TRBD1 agrees at 7 bases. The trim removed 6 bases at V and 6 bases at J, leaving 8 bases unmatched. The CDR3 length is 14 residues. Germline assignment: CDR1 SGHAT and CDR2 FQNNGV. The CDR3 bases are TGTGCCAGCAGGGAACCGGGACAGCCCAATGAGCAGTTCTTC. This gives the protein CASREPGQPNEQFF.

In its sample, this clonotype was seen a few times. The chain combines TRBV13 with TRBJ2-4; D is undetermined. Germline CDR1 and CDR2: PRHDT and FYEKMQ (reference sequence). V was cut by 1 base and J by 3 bases, with 16 bases left in between. The CDR3 runs 17 residues. CDR3 DNA sequence: TGTGCCAGCAGCTTAGCCGGGTACTATGGAGTCAAAAACATTCAGTACTTC. Translating gives CASSLAGYYGVKNIQYF.

This clonotype occurred a few times. This rearrangement joins TRBV19 to TRBJ2-7; D is unresolved. V was clipped by 5 bases and J by 0 bases, with 17 bases between them. The CDR3 length is 16 residues. Looked up from germline, CDR1 is LNHDA and CDR2 is SQIVND (reference sequence). In nucleotides, the CDR3 is TGTGCCAGTAGTGATATCGCCGGACCAAGCTCCTACGAGCAGTACTTC. Translation gives CASSDIAGPSSYEQYF.

This clonotype was observed a few times. This chain links TRBV5-6 with TRBJ1-3; no firm D call. Looked up from germline, CDR1 is SGHDT and CDR2 is YYEEEE. CDR3 length: 15 amino acids. Trimming pared 4 bases from V and 0 bases from J, leaving 11 bases between. This CDR3 is CASSARRVSGNTIYF. Written as DNA, the CDR3 is TGTGCCAGCAGCGCGCGGAGGGTCTCTGGAAACACCATATATTTT.

This clonotype was counted a few times. The chain uses TRBV28 and TRBJ1-6, with TRBD1 identical over 8 bases. CDR3 size: 15 residues. The V segment lost 2 bases and the J segment 10 bases; nucleotides outside the gene matches: 7. Per germline, CDR1 MDHEN and CDR2 SYDVKM. In DNA, the CDR3 is TGTGCCAGCAGTTTAGGGGGAACAGGGGGATCACCCCTCCACTTT. Amino acid sequence: CASSLGGTGGSPLHF.

This clonotype came up many times. The chain couples TRBV9 to TRBJ2-5; tentatively, D is TRBD1 (6 bases). The length of the CDR3 is 15 residues. From germline, CDR1 is SGDLS and CDR2 YYNGEE. The germline V and J ends were trimmed by 3 bases and 2 bases, with 14 bases remaining between them. CDR3 sequence reads: CASSAPEGEQETQYF. The DNA for the CDR3 is TGTGCCAGCAGCGCCCCTGAGGGGGAACAAGAGACCCAGTACTTC.

At least ten counts were recorded for this clonotype. CDR3 DNA: TGTGCCAGCAGCGGTCACAGGGGAGTGAACTATGGCTACACCTTC. It encodes CASSGHRGVNYGYTF. The chain combines TRBV11-2 with TRBJ1-2; 7 bases line up with TRBD1. The ends lost 5 bases at V and 2 bases at J; junction bases unmatched: 8. There are 15 residues in the CDR3. Germline V CDR1 and CDR2: SGHAT, FQNNGV. Drawing the rest from reference TRBV11-2 and TRBJ1-2, the complete variable domain is EAGVAQSPRYKIIEKRQSVAFWCNPISGHATLYWYQQILGQGPKLLIQFQNNGVVDDSQLPKDRFSAERLKGVDSTLKIQPAKLEDSAVYLCASSGHRGVNYGYTFGSGTRLTVV.

The chain has TRBV19 and TRBJ2-1; 10 nucleotides align to TRBD1. Germline assignment: CDR1 LNHDA and CDR2 SQIVND (reference sequence). The CDR3 contains 15 residues. J gave up 6 bases and V 4 bases, and 6 bases lay outside the gene matches. The chain's CDR3 is CASSTRRTGGNEQFF. Here the CDR3 DNA reads TGTGCCAGTAGTACTAGGAGGACAGGGGGCAATGAGCAGTTCTTC. The full variable domain, with the rest looked up from reference TRBV19 and TRBJ2-1, is DGGITQSPKYLFRKEGQNVTLSCEQNLNHDAMYWYRQDPGQGLRLIYYSQIVNDFQKGDIAEGYSVSREKKESFPLTVTSAQKNPTAFYLCASSTRRTGGNEQFFGPGTRLTVL.

Turning to this clonotype: A clone one base away is much larger, so this may be a read error. The conserved final phenylalanine or tryptophan is absent from the CDR3, which likely points to a read error. The chain has TRBV20-1 and TRBJ2-3; the D is unclear. The CDR3 is 13 amino acids. V was cut by 6 bases and J by 0 bases, with 10 bases left in between. CDR1 and CDR2 from the germline V gene are DFQATT and SNEGSKA (reference sequence). CDR3 region: CSALLGSTDTQYL. The CDR3 region has the DNA TGCAGTGCCCTCCTAGGCAGCACAGATACGCAGTATCTT.

This rearrangement joins TRBV19 to TRBJ2-7, with 7 bases that match TRBD2. Trimming at V came to 3 bases and at J to 6 bases, leaving 5 bases not matched to a gene. Germline V gene sequence: CDR1 LNHDA, CDR2 SQIVND (reference sequence). The CDR3 is 13 amino acids. The CDR3 sequence is CASSMGGAGEQYF. The CDR3 DNA is TGTGCCAGTAGTATGGGAGGGGCCGGCGAGCAGTACTTC.

There are many counts of this clonotype. This sequence joins TRBV11-1 and TRBJ2-2; the D call may be TRBD1 or TRBD2 (6 bases each). The CDR3 extends over 14 amino acids. The V and J ends lost 5 bases and 7 bases respectively, with 14 bases between them. CDR1 SGHAT and CDR2 FQDESV come from the germline V gene (reference sequence). The CDR3 here is CASSTNGGYGELFF. The CDR3 DNA reads as TGTGCCAGCAGCACAAACGGGGGCTACGGGGAGCTGTTTTTT.

This clonotype was recorded a few times. This chain links TRBV5-1 with TRBJ1-3; D remains unclear. This CDR3 comprises 15 residues. Germline V gene sequence: CDR1 SGHRS, CDR2 YFSETQ. Trimming stripped 0 bases from V and 0 bases from J, with 7 bases between. For the CDR3, the DNA is TGCGCCAGCAGCTTGGACGATACCTCTGGAAACACCATATATTTT. Residues: CASSLDDTSGNTIYF.

The chain is built from TRBV9 and TRBJ2-1; D is undetermined. The germline CDR1 and CDR2 sequences are SGDLS and YYNGEE. This CDR3 spans 15 amino acids. V lost 0 bases, J lost 5 bases, and 12 bases lay in between. In nucleotides, the CDR3 is TGTGCCAGCAGCGTAGATGGGATCCCCCACAATGAGCAGTTCTTC. It translates to CASSVDGIPHNEQFF. The complete variable domain, with remaining parts taken from reference TRBV9 and TRBJ2-1, reads DSGVTQTPKHLITATGQRVTLRCSPRSGDLSVYWYQQSLDQGLQFLIQYYNGEERAKGNILERFSAQQFPDLHSELNLSSLELGDSALYFCASSVDGIPHNEQFFGPGTRLTVL.